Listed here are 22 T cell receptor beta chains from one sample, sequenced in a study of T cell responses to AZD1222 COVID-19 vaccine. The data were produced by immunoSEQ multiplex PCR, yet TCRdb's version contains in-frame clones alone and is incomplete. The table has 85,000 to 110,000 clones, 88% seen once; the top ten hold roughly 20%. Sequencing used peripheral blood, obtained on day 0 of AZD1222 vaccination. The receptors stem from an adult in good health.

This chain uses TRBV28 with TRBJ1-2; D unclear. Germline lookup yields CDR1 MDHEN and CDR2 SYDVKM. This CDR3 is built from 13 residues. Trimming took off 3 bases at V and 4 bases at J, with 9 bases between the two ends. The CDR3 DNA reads TGTGCCAGCAGTTTGACCGCCTCCTATGGCTACACCTTC. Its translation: CASSLTASYGYTF.

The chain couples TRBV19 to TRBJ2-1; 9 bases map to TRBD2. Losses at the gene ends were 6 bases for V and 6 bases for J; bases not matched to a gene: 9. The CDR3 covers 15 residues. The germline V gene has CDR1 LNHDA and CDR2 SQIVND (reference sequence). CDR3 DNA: TGTGCCAGTAGCTCCGGGGCTAGCGGGATCAATGAGCAGTTCTTC. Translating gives CASSSGASGINEQFF.

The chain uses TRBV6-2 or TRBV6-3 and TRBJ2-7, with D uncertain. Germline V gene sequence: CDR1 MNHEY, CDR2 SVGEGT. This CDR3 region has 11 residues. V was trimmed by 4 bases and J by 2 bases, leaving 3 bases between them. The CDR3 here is CASSSAYEQYF. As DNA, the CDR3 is TGTGCCAGCAGTTCGGCCTACGAGCAGTACTTC.

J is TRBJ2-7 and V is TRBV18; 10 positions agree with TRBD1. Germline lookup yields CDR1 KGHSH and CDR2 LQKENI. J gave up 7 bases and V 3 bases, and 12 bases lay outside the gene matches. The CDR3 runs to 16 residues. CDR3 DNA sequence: TGTGCCAGCTCACCGATGACAGGGGGCGAGGGGGGAGAGCAGTACTTC. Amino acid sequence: CASSPMTGGEGGEQYF.

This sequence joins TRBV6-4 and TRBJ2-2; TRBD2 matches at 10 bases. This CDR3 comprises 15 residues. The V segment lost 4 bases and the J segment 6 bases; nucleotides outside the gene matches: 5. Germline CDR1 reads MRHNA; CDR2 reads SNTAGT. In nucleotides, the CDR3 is TGTGCCAGCAGTGTTGGGACTAGCGTGGCCGGGGAGCTGTTTTTT. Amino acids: CASSVGTSVAGELFF.

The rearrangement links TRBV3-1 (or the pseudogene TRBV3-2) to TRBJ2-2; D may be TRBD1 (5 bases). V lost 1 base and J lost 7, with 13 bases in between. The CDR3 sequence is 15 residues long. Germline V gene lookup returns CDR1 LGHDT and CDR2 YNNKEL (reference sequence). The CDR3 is CASSQVTGKGGELFF. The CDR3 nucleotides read TGTGCCAGCAGCCAAGTCACAGGAAAAGGCGGGGAGCTGTTTTTT.

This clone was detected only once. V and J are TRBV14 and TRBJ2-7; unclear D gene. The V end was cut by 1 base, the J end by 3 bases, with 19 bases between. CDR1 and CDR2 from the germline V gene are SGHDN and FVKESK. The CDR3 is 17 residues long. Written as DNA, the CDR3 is TGTGCCAGCAGCCAAGGTCGGGTAGGGCCCAACTTCTACGAGCAGTACTTC. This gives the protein CASSQGRVGPNFYEQYF. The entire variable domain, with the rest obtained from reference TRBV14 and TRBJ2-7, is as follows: EAGVTQFPSHSVIEKGQTVTLRCDPISGHDNLYWYRRVMGKEIKFLLHFVKESKQDESGMPNNRFLAERTGGTYSTLKVQPAELEDSGVYFCASSQGRVGPNFYEQYFGPGTRLTVT.

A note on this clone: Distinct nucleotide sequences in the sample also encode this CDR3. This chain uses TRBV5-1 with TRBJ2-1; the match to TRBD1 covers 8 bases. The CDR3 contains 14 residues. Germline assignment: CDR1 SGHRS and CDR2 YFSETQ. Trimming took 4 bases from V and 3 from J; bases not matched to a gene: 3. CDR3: CASSPGQGYNEQFF. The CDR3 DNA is TGCGCCAGCAGCCCAGGACAGGGCTACAATGAGCAGTTCTTC. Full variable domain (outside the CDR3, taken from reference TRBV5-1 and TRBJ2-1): KAGVTQTPRYLIKTRGQQVTLSCSPISGHRSVSWYQQTPGQGLQFLFEYFSETQRNKGNFPGRFSGRQFSNSRSEMNVSTLELGDSALYLCASSPGQGYNEQFFGPGTRLTVL.

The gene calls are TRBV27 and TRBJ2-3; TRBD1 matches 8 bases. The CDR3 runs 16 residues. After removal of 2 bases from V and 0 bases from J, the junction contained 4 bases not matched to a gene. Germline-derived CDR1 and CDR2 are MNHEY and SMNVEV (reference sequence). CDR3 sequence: CASSLGTGTSTDTQYF. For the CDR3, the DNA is TGTGCCAGCAGTTTAGGGACAGGTACTAGCACAGATACGCAGTATTTT.

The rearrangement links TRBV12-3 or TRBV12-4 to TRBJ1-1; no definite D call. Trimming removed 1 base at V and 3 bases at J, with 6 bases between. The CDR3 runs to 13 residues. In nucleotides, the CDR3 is TGTGCCAGCAGTTTAGGTGGAGACACTGAAGCTTTCTTT. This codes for CASSLGGDTEAFF.

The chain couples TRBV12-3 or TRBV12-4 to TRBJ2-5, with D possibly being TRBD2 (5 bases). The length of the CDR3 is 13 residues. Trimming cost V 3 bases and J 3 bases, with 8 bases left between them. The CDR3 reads CASSFGGEETQYF. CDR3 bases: TGTGCCAGCAGTTTTGGAGGAGAAGAGACCCAGTACTTC.

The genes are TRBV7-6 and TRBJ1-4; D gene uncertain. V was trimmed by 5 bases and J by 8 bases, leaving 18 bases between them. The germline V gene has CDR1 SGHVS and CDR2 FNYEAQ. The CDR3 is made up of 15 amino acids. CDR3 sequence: CASSPVGSLGEKLFF. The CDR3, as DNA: TGTGCCAGCAGCCCGGTGGGGAGCTTAGGAGAAAAACTGTTTTTT.

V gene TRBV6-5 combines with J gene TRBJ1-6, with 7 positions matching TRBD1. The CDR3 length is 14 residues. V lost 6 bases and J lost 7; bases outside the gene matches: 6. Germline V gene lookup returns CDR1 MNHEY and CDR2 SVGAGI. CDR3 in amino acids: CASRLDRVNSPLHF. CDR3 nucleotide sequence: TGTGCCAGCAGGCTAGACAGGGTCAATTCACCCCTCCACTTT.

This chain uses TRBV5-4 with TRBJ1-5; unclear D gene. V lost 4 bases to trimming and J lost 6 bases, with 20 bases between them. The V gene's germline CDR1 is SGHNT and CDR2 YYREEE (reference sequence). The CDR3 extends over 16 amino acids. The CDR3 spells CASSLGGGSVGQPQHF. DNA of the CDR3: TGTGCCAGCAGCCTCGGCGGTGGGTCAGTCGGTCAGCCCCAGCATTTT.

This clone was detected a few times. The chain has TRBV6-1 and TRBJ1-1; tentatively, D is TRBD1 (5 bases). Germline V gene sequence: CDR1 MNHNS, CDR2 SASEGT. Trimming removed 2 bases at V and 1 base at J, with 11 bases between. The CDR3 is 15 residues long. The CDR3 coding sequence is TGTGCCAGCAGTGAAATGGGACTAAAGAACACTGAAGCTTTCTTT. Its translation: CASSEMGLKNTEAFF.

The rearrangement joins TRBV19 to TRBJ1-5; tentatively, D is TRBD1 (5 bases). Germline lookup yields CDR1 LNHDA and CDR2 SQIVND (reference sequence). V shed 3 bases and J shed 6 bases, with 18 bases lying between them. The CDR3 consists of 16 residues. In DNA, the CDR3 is TGTGCCAGTAGTATCCCCCGGGACCGTGGACGTCAGCCCCAGCATTTT. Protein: CASSIPRDRGRQPQHF.

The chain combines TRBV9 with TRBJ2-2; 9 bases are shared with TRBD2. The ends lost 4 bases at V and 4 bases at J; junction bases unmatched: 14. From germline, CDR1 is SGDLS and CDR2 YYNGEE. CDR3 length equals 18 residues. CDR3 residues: CASSSKERGALITGELFF. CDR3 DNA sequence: TGTGCCAGCAGCTCGAAGGAGCGGGGGGCCCTCATCACCGGGGAGCTGTTTTTT.

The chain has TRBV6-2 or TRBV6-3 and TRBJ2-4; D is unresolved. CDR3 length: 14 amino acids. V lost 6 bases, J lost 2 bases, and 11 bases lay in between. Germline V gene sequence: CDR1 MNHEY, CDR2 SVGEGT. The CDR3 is CASSSPVPKNIQYF. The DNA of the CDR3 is TGTGCCAGCAGCTCCCCGGTCCCCAAAAACATTCAGTACTTC.

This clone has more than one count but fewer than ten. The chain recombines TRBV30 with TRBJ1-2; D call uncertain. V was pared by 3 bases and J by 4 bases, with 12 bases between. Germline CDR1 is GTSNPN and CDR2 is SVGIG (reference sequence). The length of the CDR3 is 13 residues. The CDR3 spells CAWRTPSVYGYTF. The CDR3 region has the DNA TGTGCCTGGAGGACCCCTTCCGTCTATGGCTACACCTTC.

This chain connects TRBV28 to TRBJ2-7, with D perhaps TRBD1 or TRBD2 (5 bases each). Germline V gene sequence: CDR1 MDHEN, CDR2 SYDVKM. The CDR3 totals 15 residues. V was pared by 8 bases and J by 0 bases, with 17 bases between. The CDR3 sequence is CASALGTASSYEQYF. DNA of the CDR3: TGTGCCAGCGCCCTCGGGACGGCAAGCTCCTACGAGCAGTACTTC.

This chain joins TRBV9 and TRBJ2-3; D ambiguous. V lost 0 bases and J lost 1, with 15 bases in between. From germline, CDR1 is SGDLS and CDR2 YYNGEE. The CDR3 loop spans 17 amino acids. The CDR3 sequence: CASSVAVVAAGTDTQYF. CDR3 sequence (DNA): TGTGCCAGCAGCGTAGCTGTGGTAGCAGCAGGCACAGATACGCAGTATTTT.

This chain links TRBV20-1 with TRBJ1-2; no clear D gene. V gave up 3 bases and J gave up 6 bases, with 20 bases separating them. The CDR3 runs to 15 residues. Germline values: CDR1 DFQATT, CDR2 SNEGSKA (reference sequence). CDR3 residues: CSASPGRARRDGYTF. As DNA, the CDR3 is TGCAGTGCTAGTCCCGGGCGTGCCAGGCGGGATGGCTACACCTTC.